This T cell receptor beta chain was sequenced during a study of T-cell memory formation after mild COVID-19 (dated by TCRdb to about 2021). A note on the overall study: TCR sequence clusters from the two donors were largely donor specific. Longitudinal TCRalpha and TCRbeta repertoire sequencing tracked T-cell clones expanding and contracting after mild COVID-19 in a couple of donors. The cohort was made up of two young adult volunteers, one female and one male, who were previously healthy.

The sequencer listed for this sample is Illumina NovaSeq 6000. TCRalpha and TCRbeta cDNA libraries were constructed by 5'RACE with constant-segment primers, with sample barcodes and unique molecular identifiers being introduced. Trizol reagent was used to extract RNA from every sample. Libraries were amplified in two PCR steps, with a second sample barcode and Illumina TruSeq adapters added in the second step. Libraries were sequenced on an Illumina NovaSeq with 2 x 150 bp paired-end reads. From the authors' description of their analysis: With migec v1.2.7, reads were demultiplexed and then collapsed into UMI-guided consensus sequences. With mixcr v2.1.11, UMI consensuses were aligned to TRA and TRB V and J templates and assembled into clonotypes. Expanded or contracted clonotypes were those called significant by both edgeR and NoisET, with noise models trained on biological replicates. For edgeR calls, the cutoffs were a false discovery rate-adjusted p below 0.01 and a log2 fold-change threshold of 1. As an exploratory analysis of dynamics, max-normalized trajectories of the 1000 most abundant clonotypes were examined with PCA combined with hierarchical clustering. Separately sequenced CD4+ and CD8+ repertoires were used to assign a CD4 or CD8 phenotype to each responding clone. TCRdb passed the public sequencing reads through fastp at Q25 and MiXCR, retaining productive beta sequences. Rows with a matching CDR3 protein are joined into one entry that keeps the most common DNA and genes. These V and J calls rely on TCRdb rather than the paper's analysis. The sample table lists roughly 410,000 distinct CDR3 sequences, 20% to 25% of them with a count of one. Jointly, the top ten make up roughly 9.7% of the sample.

The CDR3 starts with the cysteine, ends with the phenylalanine, and has 13 residues. Only the CDR3 portion is preserved as DNA: 39 bases, with reading frame beginning at the first base. V drops 0 bases and J drops 5 bases, leaving 6 bases in between. Taken from the germline V gene (reference sequence), the CDR1 and CDR2 loops are MNHEY and SMNVEV. Ficoll-Paque density gradient centrifugation was the method used to isolate PBMCs. Broader findings and caveats from the paper: The study included only a couple of mild cases, and larger cohorts that include severe cases with pre-infection samples were judged to be necessary. Some responding clones were found in pre-infection memory, which suggests that pre-existing cross-reactive memory T cells took part in the SARS-CoV-2 response. The second-wave clones that peaked on day 37 were not confirmed to be SARS-CoV-2 specific. Contracting CD4+ clones were located mainly in the CM and EM memory subsets, whereas CD8+ clones were found to be enriched in EMRA. Clones that contracted from day 15 to 85 showed balanced CD4/CD8 phenotypes, whereas a second wave of clones that expanded from day 15 to 37 leaned towards CD4+.

In the case of this clonotype: The target of this receptor is not known. No per-base quality is available; no much larger clone lies one base away.

Sequenced sample: PBMCs or a T cell subset sorted from them (not recorded which). The chain joins TRBV27 to TRBJ2-3, with an unclear D gene assignment. The receptor comes from an adult woman who had mild COVID-19 (a few samples of this study predate the infection). The sample titles of this study are shuffled in the database, so cell type and time point are left out; the donor was told from shared clones. The CDR3 has the sequence CASSLSLQDTQYF. The nucleotide sequence is given as TGTGCCAGCAGTTTATCCCTTCAAGATACGCAGTATTTT.